The 23 T cell receptor beta chains in this list originate from one sample, sequenced in a study of blood T cell repertoires in COVID-19. Libraries were prepared by immunoSEQ multiplex PCR; TCRdb keeps only in-frame clonotypes and omits some of them. The sample shows 100,000 to 150,000 clones, approximately 88% of them seen only once. Sequencing used peripheral blood. These receptors originate from a man between 60 and 70 years old with acute or convalescent COVID-19.

The chain couples TRBV11-2 to TRBJ2-2; D remains unclear. V dropped 2 bases and J dropped 8 bases, with 9 bases sitting between them. From germline, CDR1 is SGHAT and CDR2 FQNNGV. This CDR3 spans 13 amino acids. The CDR3 DNA reads as TGTGCCAGCAGCTTAATATTTGCGGGGGAGCTGTTTTTT. As protein: CASSLIFAGELFF.

As to this clone: An end of the junction does not agree with germline; a read error may underlie this. This chain uses TRBV5-6 with TRBJ2-1; 8 bases agree with TRBD1. The CDR3 length is 13 residues. Germline CDR1 and CDR2: SGHDT and YYEEEE. CDR3 protein: CASSSLFGTGLIF. The CDR3 DNA follows: TGTGCCAGCAGCTCACTGTTTGGGACAGGTTTAATCTTC.

The chain has TRBV28 and TRBJ2-3, with D hard to call. The CDR3 has 11 amino acids. CDR1 and CDR2 (germline): MDHEN, SYDVKM. V was clipped by 5 bases and J by 8 bases, with 8 bases between them. The CDR3 here is CASSPSLTQYF. The CDR3 DNA sequence: TGTGCCAGCAGTCCCTCCCTTACGCAGTATTTT.

This clone was detected a few times. The junction departs from the called germline gene at one end, perhaps through a read error. J is TRBJ1-5 and V is TRBV7-9; possible D gene TRBD1, 5 bases. The germline gives CDR1 SEHNR, CDR2 FQNEAQ (reference sequence). This CDR3 contains 14 residues. CDR3 in DNA: TGTGCCAGCAGCCTAGCGGGGGGGGATCAGCCCCAGCATTTT. This gives the protein CASSLAGGDQPQHF.

The chain links TRBV10-1 to TRBJ2-3; 9 nucleotides match TRBD2. This CDR3 spans 17 amino acids. J lost 0 bases, V lost 0 bases, and 4 bases had no gene match. The germline V gene has CDR1 WNHNN and CDR2 SYGVQD (reference sequence). CDR3 sequence (DNA): TGCGCCAGCAGTGAGTCGAATAGCGGGGGTAGCACAGATACGCAGTATTTT. Protein product: CASSESNSGGSTDTQYF.

This clone has just one count. The V and J genes are TRBV21-1 and TRBJ2-2; the table gives TRBD1 as D, unverified against the DNA. TRBV21-1 is a known pseudogene. The CDR3 extends over 15 amino acids. The CDR3 protein is CASSKGRQNTGELFF. The CDR3 nucleotides are TGTGCCAGCAGCAAGGGCAGACAGAACACCGGGGAGCTGTTTTTT.

The chain couples TRBV9 to TRBJ1-3; a possible D gene is TRBD1 (5 bases). Trimming shortened V by 2 bases and J by 1 base, and 19 bases separated the two germline ends. CDR1 is SGDLS, CDR2 YYNGEE, per germline. CDR3 length: 18 residues. The CDR3 sequence: CASSVYPGPDTSGNTIYF. For the CDR3, the DNA is TGTGCCAGCAGCGTCTACCCCGGGCCGGACACTTCTGGAAACACCATATATTTT.

The genes are TRBV2 and TRBJ1-2; the D is unclear. Looked up from germline, CDR1 is SNHLY and CDR2 is FYNNEI. The V end was cut by 2 bases, the J end by 2 bases, with 3 bases between. This CDR3 has 12 amino acids. CDR3 in amino acids: CASSEQNYGYTF. The DNA for the CDR3 is TGTGCCAGCAGTGAACAGAACTATGGCTACACCTTC. Looking up the rest from reference TRBV2 and TRBJ1-2 gives the full variable domain: EPEVTQTPSHQVTQMGQEVILRCVPISNHLYFYWYRQILGQKVEFLVSFYNNEISEKSEIFDDQFSVERPDGSNFTLKIRSTKLEDSAMYFCASSEQNYGYTFGSGTRLTVV.

The chain has TRBV10-3 and TRBJ2-5; D possibly corresponds to TRBD2 (5 bases). The germline V and J ends were trimmed by 5 bases and 2 bases, with 9 bases remaining between them. Germline V gene sequence: CDR1 ENHRY, CDR2 SYGVKD. The CDR3 spans 13 residues. The CDR3 bases are TGTGCCATCAGTTCCGGGAAGCAAGAGACCCAGTACTTC. Translation: CAISSGKQETQYF.

This sequence joins TRBV5-1 and TRBJ2-7; the match to TRBD2 covers 10 bases. Trimming removed 0 bases from V and 6 bases from J; junction bases left unmatched: 12. The CDR3 is 17 amino acids. Germline CDR1 SGHRS, CDR2 YFSETQ. CDR3 residues: CASSLEPSGSPPSEQYF. The CDR3 nucleotides read TGCGCCAGCAGCTTGGAGCCTAGCGGGAGTCCACCTAGCGAGCAGTACTTC.

The chain joins TRBV6-2 or TRBV6-3 to TRBJ1-6; 8 bases line up with TRBD1. The V segment lost 2 bases and the J segment 16 bases; nucleotides outside the gene matches: 4. CDR1 MNHEY and CDR2 SVGEGT come from the germline V gene. CDR3 length: 12 residues. Here the CDR3 DNA reads TGTGCCAGCAGTTACCCCAACAGGGGGCTCCACTTT. Protein sequence: CASSYPNRGLHF.

The chain is built from TRBV2 and TRBJ1-5; 7 bases are a match to TRBD1. The CDR3 is made up of 14 amino acids. The V and J ends lost 8 bases and 5 bases, in that order; junction bases with no gene match: 9. Germline values: CDR1 SNHLY, CDR2 FYNNEI. CDR3 DNA: TGTGCCAGCGGGGGGACAGCTGTCGATCAGCCCCAGCATTTT. It is translated as CASGGTAVDQPQHF.

The V and J genes are TRBV5-4 and TRBJ2-1, with TRBD1 identical over 9 bases. V lost 0 bases, J lost 9 bases, and 4 bases stayed unmatched. The CDR3 is made up of 14 amino acids. Germline CDR1 is SGHNT and CDR2 is YYREEE (reference sequence). CDR3 bases: TGTGCCAGCAGCTTGGACAGGGGGCGCAGTGAGCAGTTCTTC. Its protein product is CASSLDRGRSEQFF.

This clone has only a few counts. The rearrangement links TRBV5-1 to TRBJ2-7; tentatively, D is TRBD2 (6 bases). CDR1 is SGHRS and CDR2 is YFSETQ in the germline V gene. The CDR3 is 21 amino acids. Trimming removed 2 bases from V and 0 bases from J, with 30 bases in between. CDR3 in amino acids: CASSFGALIGASSGHSYEQYF. The CDR3 DNA is TGCGCCAGCAGCTTTGGGGCTCTTATTGGGGCTTCCAGCGGGCACTCCTACGAGCAGTACTTC.

The chain has TRBV2 and TRBJ2-5, with TRBD2 identical over 10 bases. This CDR3 has 14 residues. Germline values: CDR1 SNHLY, CDR2 FYNNEI. With V trimmed by 8 bases and J by 4 bases, 7 bases remained unmatched. This chain's CDR3 is CASGASGSRETQYF. The CDR3 coding sequence is TGTGCCAGCGGGGCTAGCGGGAGCAGAGAGACCCAGTACTTC.

This chain connects TRBV18 to TRBJ1-1; D is uncertain. V was shortened by 6 bases and J by 5 bases, with 7 bases between the two germline ends. This CDR3 is built from 11 residues. Germline V gives CDR1 KGHSH, CDR2 LQKENI. The CDR3 reads CASSRTTEAFF. CDR3 in DNA: TGTGCCAGCTCCCGCACTACTGAAGCTTTCTTT.

This clone was seen just once. The chain employs TRBV6-5 and TRBJ2-5, with TRBD2 as a possible D gene (6 bases). Germline V gene data show CDR1 as MNHEY and CDR2 as SVGAGI. The CDR3 runs 15 residues. Trimming removed 2 bases at V and 2 bases at J, with 12 bases between. The CDR3, as DNA: TGTGCCAGCAGTTACGCGGGGACGGTACAAGAGACCCAGTACTTC. This encodes CASSYAGTVQETQYF.

This clone was observed a few times. This chain uses TRBV27 with TRBJ1-5, with unresolved D. V shed 4 bases and J shed 7 bases, with 8 bases lying between them. Germline V gives CDR1 MNHEY, CDR2 SMNVEV (reference sequence). This CDR3 comprises 12 residues. DNA of the CDR3: TGTGCCAGCAGTTCAGGAGGCCAGCCCCAGCATTTT. Amino acid sequence: CASSSGGQPQHF.

This chain joins TRBV29-1 and TRBJ2-5; D remains unclear. The length of the CDR3 is 13 residues. The germline V gene has CDR1 SQVTM and CDR2 ANQGSEA. Trimming took 6 bases from V and 1 from J, leaving 12 bases between them. CDR3 loop: CSVFRAGQETQYF. The CDR3 coding sequence is TGCAGCGTGTTCCGAGCAGGCCAAGAGACCCAGTACTTC. The whole variable domain, remainder taken from reference TRBV29-1 and TRBJ2-5, is SAVISQKPSRDICQRGTSLTIQCQVDSQVTMMFWYRQQPGQSLTLIATANQGSEATYESGFVIDKFPISRPNLTFSTLTVSNMSPEDSSIYLCSVFRAGQETQYFGPGTRLLVL.

V gene TRBV30 combines with J gene TRBJ1-1; D is uncertain. This CDR3 has 12 residues. The germline V and J ends were trimmed by 5 bases and 3 bases, with 10 bases remaining between them. Germline CDR1 reads GTSNPN; CDR2 reads SVGIG (reference sequence). This chain's CDR3 is CAWDRLYTEAFF. As DNA, the CDR3 is TGTGCCTGGGACCGACTCTACACTGAAGCTTTCTTT.

V usage is TRBV5-4 and J usage is TRBJ1-2; 7 nucleotides align to TRBD1. The CDR3 has 14 residues. Per germline, CDR1 SGHNT and CDR2 YYREEE (reference sequence). The ends lost 4 bases at V and 2 bases at J; junction bases unmatched: 5. The CDR3 loop is CASSRVGQNYGYTF. The CDR3, as DNA: TGTGCCAGCAGCCGGGTGGGACAGAACTATGGCTACACCTTC.

The chain combines TRBV9 with TRBJ1-4; 8 nucleotides match TRBD1. The CDR3 has 14 residues. V trimming: 4 bases; J trimming: 11 bases; junction bases outside the gene matches: 10. The germline CDR1 and CDR2 sequences are SGDLS and YYNGEE. The CDR3 region is CASSYQGTGSKLFF. The CDR3 DNA reads TGTGCCAGCAGCTACCAGGGGACAGGCTCGAAACTGTTTTTT.

This chain uses TRBV28 with TRBJ2-1; 8 bases fit TRBD2. Germline trimming cut 1 base from V and 9 bases from J; bases unmatched to any gene: 11. Germline V CDR1 and CDR2: MDHEN, SYDVKM. The CDR3 has 16 residues. The CDR3 coding sequence is TGTGCCAGCAGTTTATATTCGTACGGGAGGGCCGGTGAGCAGTTCTTC. Translated, it gives CASSLYSYGRAGEQFF.